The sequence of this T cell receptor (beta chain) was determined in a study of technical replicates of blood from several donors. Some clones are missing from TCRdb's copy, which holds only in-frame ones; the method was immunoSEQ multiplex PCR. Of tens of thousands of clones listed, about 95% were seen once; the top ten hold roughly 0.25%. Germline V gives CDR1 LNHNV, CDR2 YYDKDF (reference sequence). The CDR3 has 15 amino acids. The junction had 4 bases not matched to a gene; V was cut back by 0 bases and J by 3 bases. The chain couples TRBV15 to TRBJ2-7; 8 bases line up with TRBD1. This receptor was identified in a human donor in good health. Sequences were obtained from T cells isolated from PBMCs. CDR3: CATSRDPGQGYEQYF. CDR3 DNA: TGTGCCACCAGCAGAGACCCCGGACAGGGCTACGAGCAGTACTTC.